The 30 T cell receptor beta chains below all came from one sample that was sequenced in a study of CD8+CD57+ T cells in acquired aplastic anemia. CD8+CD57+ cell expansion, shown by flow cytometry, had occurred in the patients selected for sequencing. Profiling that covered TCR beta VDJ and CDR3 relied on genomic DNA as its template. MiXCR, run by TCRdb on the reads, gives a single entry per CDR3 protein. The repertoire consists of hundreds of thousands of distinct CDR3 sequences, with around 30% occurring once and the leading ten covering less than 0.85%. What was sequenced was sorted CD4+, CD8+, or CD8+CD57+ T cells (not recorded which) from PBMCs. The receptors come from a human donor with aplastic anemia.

CDR3 in amino acids: CAISVDRGQAFF. CDR3 nucleotides: TGTGCCATCAGTGTAGACAGGGGGCAAGCTTTCTTT. V usage is TRBV10-3 and J usage is TRBJ1-1; 10 bases align to TRBD1. The CDR3 consists of 12 residues. Germline CDR1 ENHRY, CDR2 SYGVKD. V gave up 4 bases and J gave up 9 bases; unmatched junction bases: 2.

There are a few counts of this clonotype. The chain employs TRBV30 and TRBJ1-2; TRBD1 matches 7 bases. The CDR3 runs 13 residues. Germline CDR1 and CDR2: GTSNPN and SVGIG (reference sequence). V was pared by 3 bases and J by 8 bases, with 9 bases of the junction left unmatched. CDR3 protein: CAWSPTGKGGYTF. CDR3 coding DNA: TGTGCCTGGAGCCCGACAGGGAAGGGGGGCTACACCTTC.

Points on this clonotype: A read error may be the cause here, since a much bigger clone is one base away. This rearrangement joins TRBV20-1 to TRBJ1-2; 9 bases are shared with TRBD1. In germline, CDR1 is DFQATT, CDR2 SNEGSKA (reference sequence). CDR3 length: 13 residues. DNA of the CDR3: TGCAGTGCTAGAGTCACAGGGGGCAGAGGCTGCACCTTC. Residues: CSARVTGGRGCTF.

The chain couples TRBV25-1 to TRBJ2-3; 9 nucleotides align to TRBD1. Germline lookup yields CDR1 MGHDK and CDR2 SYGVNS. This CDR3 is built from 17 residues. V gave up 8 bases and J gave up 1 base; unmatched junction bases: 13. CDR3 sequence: CASSLTQGALGTDTQYF. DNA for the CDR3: TGTGCCAGCTCACTCACACAGGGGGCGCTGGGCACAGATACGCAGTATTTT.

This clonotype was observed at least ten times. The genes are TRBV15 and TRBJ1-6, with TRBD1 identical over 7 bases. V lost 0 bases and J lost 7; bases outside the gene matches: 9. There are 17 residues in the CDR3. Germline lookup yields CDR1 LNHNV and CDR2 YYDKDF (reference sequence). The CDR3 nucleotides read TGTGCCACCAGCAGAGATCACGGAGCAGGGGGAAATTCACCCCTCCACTTT. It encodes CATSRDHGAGGNSPLHF. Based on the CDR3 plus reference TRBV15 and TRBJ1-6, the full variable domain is DAMVIQNPRYQVTQFGKPVTLSCSQTLNHNVMYWYQQKSSQAPKLLFHYYDKDFNNEADTPDNFQSRRPNTSFCFLDIRSPGLGDTAMYLCATSRDHGAGGNSPLHFGNGTRLTVT.

The CDR3 region has the DNA TGCGCCAGCAGCTTGGCACTCCTTCCAGGACAGGGGGACTATGGCTACACCTTC. Protein product: CASSLALLPGQGDYGYTF. The chain carries TRBV5-1 and TRBJ1-2; 10 nucleotides match TRBD1. V dropped 0 bases and J dropped 3; count of bases not matched to a gene: 11. The CDR3 runs to 18 residues. CDR1 and CDR2 (germline): SGHRS, YFSETQ.

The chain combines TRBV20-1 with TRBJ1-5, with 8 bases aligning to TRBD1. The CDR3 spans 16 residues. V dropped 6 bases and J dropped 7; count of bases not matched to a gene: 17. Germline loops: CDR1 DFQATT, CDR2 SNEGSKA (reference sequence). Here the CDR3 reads CSASCQGAVELQPQHF. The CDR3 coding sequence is TGCAGTGCCAGTTGTCAGGGGGCCGTTGAGCTACAGCCCCAGCATTTT.

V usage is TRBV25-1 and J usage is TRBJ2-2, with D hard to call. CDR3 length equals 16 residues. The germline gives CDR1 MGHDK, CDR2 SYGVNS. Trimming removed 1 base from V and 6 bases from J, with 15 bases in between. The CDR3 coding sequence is TGTGCCAGCAGTGAATCTGGTCTCTTCTTCCCCGGGGAGCTGTTTTTT. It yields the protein CASSESGLFFPGELFF.

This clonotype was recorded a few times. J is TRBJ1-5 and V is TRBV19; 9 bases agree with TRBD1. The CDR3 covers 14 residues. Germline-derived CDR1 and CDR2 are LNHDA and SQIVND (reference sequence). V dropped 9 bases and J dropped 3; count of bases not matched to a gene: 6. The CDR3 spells CASSGTGINQPQHF. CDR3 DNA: TGTGCCAGCAGCGGGACAGGGATCAATCAGCCCCAGCATTTT.

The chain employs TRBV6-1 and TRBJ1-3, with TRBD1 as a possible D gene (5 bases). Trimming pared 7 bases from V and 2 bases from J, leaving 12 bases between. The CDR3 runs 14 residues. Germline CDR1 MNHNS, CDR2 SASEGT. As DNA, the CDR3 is TGTGCCAGCATCCCCCAGGGAACTGGAAACACCATATATTTT. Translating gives CASIPQGTGNTIYF.

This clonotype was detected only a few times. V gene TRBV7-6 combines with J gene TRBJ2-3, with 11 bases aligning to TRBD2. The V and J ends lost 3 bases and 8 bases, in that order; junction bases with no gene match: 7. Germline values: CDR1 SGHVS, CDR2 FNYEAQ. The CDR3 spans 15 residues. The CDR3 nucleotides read TGTGCCAGCAGCTTGATAGCGGGAGGGCGAAGTACGCAGTATTTT. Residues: CASSLIAGGRSTQYF.

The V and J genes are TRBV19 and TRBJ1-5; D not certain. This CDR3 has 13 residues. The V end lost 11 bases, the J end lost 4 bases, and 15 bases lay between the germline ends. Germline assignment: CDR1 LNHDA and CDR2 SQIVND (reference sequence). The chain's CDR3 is CAWSGAINQPQHF. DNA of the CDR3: TGTGCCTGGAGTGGTGCGATAAATCAGCCCCAGCATTTT.

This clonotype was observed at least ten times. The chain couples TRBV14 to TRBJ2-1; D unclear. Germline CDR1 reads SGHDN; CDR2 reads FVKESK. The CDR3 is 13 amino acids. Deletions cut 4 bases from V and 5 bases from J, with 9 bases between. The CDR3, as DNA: TGTGCCAGCAGCCGAGGATTGGACAATGAGCAGTTCTTC. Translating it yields CASSRGLDNEQFF.

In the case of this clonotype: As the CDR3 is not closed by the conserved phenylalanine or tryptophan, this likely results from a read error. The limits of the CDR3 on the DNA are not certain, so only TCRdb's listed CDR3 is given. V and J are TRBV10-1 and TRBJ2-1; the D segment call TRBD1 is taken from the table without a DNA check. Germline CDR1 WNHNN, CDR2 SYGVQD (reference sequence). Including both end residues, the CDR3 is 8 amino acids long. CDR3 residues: CASSGAPP.

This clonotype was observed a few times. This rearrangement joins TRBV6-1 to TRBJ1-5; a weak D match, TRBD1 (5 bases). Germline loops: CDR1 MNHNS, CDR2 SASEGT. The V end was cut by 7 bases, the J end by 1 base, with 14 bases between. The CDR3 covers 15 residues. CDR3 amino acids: CASIKEGPSNQPQHF. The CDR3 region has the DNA TGTGCCAGCATTAAAGAGGGGCCGAGCAATCAGCCCCAGCATTTT.

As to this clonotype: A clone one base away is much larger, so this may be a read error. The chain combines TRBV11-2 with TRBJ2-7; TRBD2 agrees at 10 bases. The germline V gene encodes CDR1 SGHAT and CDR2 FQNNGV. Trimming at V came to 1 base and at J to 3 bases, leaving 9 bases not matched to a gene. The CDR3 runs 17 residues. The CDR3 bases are TGTGCCAGCAGCTTAGTGATAGGACTAGCGGAGAACTACGAGCAGTACTTC. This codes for CASSLVIGLAENYEQYF.

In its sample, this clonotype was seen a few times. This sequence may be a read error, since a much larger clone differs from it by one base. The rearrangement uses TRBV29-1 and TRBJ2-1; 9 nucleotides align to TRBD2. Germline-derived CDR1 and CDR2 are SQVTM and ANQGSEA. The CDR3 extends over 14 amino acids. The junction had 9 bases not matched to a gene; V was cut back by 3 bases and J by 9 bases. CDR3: CSVDVAGVGSEQFF. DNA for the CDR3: TGCAGCGTTGACGTAGCGGGAGTGGGTAGTGAGCAGTTCTTC.

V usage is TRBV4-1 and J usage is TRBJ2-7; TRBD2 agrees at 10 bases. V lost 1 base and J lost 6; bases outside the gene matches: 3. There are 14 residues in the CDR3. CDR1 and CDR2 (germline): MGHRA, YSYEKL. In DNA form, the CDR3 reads TGCGCCAGCAGCCAAGGAGCGGGAGGGCTCGAGCAGTACTTC. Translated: CASSQGAGGLEQYF.

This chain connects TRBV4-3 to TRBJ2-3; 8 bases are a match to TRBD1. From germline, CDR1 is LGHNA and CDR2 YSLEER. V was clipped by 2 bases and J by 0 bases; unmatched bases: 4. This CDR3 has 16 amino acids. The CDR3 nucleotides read TGCGCCAGCAGCCAAAACCAGGGGGCTAGCACAGATACGCAGTATTTT. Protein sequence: CASSQNQGASTDTQYF.

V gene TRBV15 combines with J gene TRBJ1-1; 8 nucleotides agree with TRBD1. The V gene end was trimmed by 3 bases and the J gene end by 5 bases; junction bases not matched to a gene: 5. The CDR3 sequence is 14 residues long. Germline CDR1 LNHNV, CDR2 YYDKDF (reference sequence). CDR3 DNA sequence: TGTGCCACCAGCAGCGGGACAGGTGGGACTGAAGCTTTCTTT. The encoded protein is CATSSGTGGTEAFF.

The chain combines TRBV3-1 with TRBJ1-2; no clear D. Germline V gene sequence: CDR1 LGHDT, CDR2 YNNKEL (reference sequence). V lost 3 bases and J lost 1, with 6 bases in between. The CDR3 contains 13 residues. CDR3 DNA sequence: TGTGCCAGCAGCCACCCAAGTAACTATGGCTACACCTTC. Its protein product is CASSHPSNYGYTF.

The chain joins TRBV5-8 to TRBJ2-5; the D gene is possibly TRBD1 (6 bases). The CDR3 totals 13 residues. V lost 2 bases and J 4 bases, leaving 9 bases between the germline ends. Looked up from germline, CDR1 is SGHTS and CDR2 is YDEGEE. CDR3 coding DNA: TGTGCCAGCAGCTTTCAGGGGCGAGAGACCCAGTACTTC. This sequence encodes CASSFQGRETQYF.

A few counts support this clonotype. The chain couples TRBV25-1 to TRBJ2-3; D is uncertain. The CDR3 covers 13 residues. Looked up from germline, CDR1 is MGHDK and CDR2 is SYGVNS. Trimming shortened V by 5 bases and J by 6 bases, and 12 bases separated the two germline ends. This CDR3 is CASSLFSLDTQYF. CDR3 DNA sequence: TGTGCCAGCAGTTTATTTAGCCTGGATACGCAGTATTTT.

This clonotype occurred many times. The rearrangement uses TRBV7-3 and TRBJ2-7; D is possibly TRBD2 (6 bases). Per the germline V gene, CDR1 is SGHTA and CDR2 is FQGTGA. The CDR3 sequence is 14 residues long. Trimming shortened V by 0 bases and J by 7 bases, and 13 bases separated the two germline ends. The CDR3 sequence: CASSLTSGLGEQYF. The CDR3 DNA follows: TGTGCCAGCAGCTTAACTAGCGGCTTGGGGGAGCAGTACTTC.

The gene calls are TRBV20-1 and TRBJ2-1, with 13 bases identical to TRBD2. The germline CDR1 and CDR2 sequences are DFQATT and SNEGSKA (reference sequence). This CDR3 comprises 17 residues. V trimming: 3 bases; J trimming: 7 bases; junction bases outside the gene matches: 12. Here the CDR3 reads CSASFTSGGALYNEQFF. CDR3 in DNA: TGCAGTGCTAGCTTTACTAGCGGGGGGGCCTTGTATAATGAGCAGTTCTTC.

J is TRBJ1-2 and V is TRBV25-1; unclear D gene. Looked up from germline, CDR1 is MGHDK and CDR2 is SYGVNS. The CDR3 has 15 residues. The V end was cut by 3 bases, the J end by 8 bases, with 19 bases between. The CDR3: CASSEPGPSLLGYTF. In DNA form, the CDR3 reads TGTGCCAGCAGTGAGCCCGGCCCCAGCCTGTTGGGCTACACCTTC.

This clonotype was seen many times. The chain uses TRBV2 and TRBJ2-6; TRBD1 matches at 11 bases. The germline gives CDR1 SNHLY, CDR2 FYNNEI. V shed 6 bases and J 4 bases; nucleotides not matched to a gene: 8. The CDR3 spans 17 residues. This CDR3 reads CASREGQGERGANVLTF. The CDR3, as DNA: TGTGCCAGCAGGGAGGGACAGGGGGAGAGAGGGGCCAACGTCCTGACTTTC.

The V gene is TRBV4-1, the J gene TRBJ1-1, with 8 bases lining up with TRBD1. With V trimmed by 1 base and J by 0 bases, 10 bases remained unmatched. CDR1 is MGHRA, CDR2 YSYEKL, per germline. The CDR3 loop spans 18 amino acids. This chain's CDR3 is CASSQGPADRAMNTEAFF. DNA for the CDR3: TGCGCCAGCAGCCAAGGCCCGGCGGACAGGGCAATGAACACTGAAGCTTTCTTT.

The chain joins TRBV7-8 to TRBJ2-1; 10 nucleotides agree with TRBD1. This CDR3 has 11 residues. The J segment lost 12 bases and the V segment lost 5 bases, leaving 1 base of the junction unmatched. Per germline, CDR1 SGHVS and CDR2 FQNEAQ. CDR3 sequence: CASSRTGGQFF. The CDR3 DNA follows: TGTGCCAGCAGCCGGACAGGGGGGCAGTTCTTC.

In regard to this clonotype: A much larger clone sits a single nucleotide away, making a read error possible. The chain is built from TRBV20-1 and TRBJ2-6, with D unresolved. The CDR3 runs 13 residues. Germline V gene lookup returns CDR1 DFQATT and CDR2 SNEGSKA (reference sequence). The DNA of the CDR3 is TGCAGTGCTCCCCAAACCGCCAGCCGCGTCCAGACTTTC. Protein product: CSAPQTASRVQTF.